This T cell receptor beta chain derives from a study of blood T cell repertoires in COVID-19. There are 15 residues in the CDR3. Germline V gene sequence: CDR1 LGHNA, CDR2 YSLEER. Trimming removed 0 bases from V and 1 base from J, with 9 bases in between. Assay: immunoSEQ multiplex PCR; the TCRdb copy retains only in-frame clones and omits some. The table has fewer than 130,000 clones, 69% seen once; the top ten hold roughly 6%. The sequence derives from a man older than 75 with acute or convalescent COVID-19. This sequence joins TRBV4-3 and TRBJ1-1; D may be TRBD1 (6 bases). Sequencing was carried out using peripheral blood. The CDR3 sequence: CASSQEFRGNTEAFF. The CDR3 nucleotides are TGCGCCAGCAGCCAAGAATTCAGGGGGAACACTGAAGCTTTCTTT.